This TCR beta chain was obtained from a study of long-term antiretroviral therapy in people with HIV. With 4 bases removed from V and 1 base from J, the gap between germline ends came to 11 bases. Germline CDR1 reads SGHTA; CDR2 reads FQGNSA. This CDR3 region has 15 residues. The assay used was immunoSEQ (version v3.0), run at survey level. Produced via immunoSEQ multiplex PCR; TCRdb's table is partial and in-frame only. Of 18,000 or so clones listed, around 80% are singletons. The TCR originated in a middle-aged woman with HIV. This sequence joins TRBV7-2 and TRBJ2-1; a weak D match, TRBD1 (6 bases). The specimen comprised unsorted PBMCs, sampled at the start of antiretroviral therapy, before treatment. The CDR3 DNA reads as TGTGCCAGCAGCTCAGGGGCGCCTTCCTACAATGAGCAGTTCTTC. Translation: CASSSGAPSYNEQFF.